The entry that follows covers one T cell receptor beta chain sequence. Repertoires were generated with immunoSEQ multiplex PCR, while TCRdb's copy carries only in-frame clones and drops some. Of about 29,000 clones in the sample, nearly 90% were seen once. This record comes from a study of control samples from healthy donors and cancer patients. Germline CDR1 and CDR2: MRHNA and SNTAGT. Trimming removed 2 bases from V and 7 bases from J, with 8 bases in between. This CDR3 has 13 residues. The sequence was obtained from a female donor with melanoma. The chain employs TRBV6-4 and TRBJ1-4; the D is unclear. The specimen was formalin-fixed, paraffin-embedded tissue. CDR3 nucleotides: TGTGCCAGCAGTGACAGGGCGGGTGAAAAACTGTTTTTT. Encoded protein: CASSDRAGEKLFF.